The following is a T cell receptor beta chain sequence with its context. These data originate in a study of blood T cell repertoires in COVID-19. Looking at the study overall: Sites in the United States, Italy and Spain provided acute and convalescent COVID-19 samples. PBMCs, B-cell-depleted T cells, or T cells provided the cDNA or gDNA that made up the material.

Authors' analysis steps: The authors estimated nucleated cell counts from reference gene primer amplification. Sequencing used immunoSEQ multiplex PCR; TCRdb keeps in-frame clones, though not all of them. For V, J and clone size, that table is used; D and trimming come from the DNA. The sample lists 270,000 or so clones, just under 90% occurring once. In germline, CDR1 is MDHEN, CDR2 SYDVKM. This CDR3 spans 13 amino acids. Trimming took 10 bases from V and 4 from J; bases not matched to a gene: 9. Participant-reported clinical history was the basis for cohort assignment. The chain couples TRBV28 to TRBJ1-2; TRBD1 aligns across 7 bases. This sequence was found in a woman aged 25-40 years with acute COVID-19. The sequenced material came from PBMCs or T cells enriched from blood (not recorded which). The CDR3 DNA sequence: TGTGCCACCGGATCTCAGGGGGGCTATGGCTACACCTTC. As protein: CATGSQGGYGYTF.